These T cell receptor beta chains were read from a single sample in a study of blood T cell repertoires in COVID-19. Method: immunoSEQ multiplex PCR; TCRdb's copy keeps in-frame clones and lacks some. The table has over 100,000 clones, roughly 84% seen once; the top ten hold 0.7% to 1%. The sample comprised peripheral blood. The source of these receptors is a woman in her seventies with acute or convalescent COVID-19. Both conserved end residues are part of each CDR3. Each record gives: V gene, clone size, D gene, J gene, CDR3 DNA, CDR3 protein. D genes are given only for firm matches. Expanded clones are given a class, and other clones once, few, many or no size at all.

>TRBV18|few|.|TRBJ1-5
TGTGCCAGCTCACCGCGCAGGGATTTAGCACAGCCCCAGCATTTT
CASSPRRDLAQPQHF
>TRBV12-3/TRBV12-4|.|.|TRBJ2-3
TGTGCCAGCAGCGGGTGGGGCACAGATACGCAGTATTTT
CASSGWGTDTQYF
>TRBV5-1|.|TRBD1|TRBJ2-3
TGCGCCAGCAGCTTGGGAGACAGGGGACCACTTAGCACAGATACGCAGTATTTT
CASSLGDRGPLSTDTQYF
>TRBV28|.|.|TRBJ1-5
TGTGCCAGCAGTTTGGCAGGGTTGAGCAATCAGCCCCAGCATTTT
CASSLAGLSNQPQHF
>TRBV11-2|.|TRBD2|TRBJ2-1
TGTGCCAGCAGCCCAGCGGGGGGTCACAATGAGCAGTTCTTC
CASSPAGGHNEQFF
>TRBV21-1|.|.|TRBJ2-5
TGTGCCAGCATCCGGACTAGCGGGAGGGAGCACATTCTTAAAGAGACCCAGTACTTC
CASIRTSGREHILKETQYF
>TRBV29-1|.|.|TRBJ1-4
TGCAGCGTTGGGGCCCACGCTAATGAAAAACTGTTTTTT
CSVGAHANEKLFF
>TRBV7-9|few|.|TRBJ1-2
TGTGCCAGCAGTTACCACACCGCAGGAAACTATGGCTACACCTTC
CASSYHTAGNYGYTF
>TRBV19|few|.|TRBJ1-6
TGTGCCACCCGGGAGGGTTCGACCTATAATTCACCCCTCCACTTT
CATREGSTYNSPLHF
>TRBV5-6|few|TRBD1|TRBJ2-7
TGTGCCAGCAGCCTTACCGGGACAGGGGGCCACGAGCAGTACTTC
CASSLTGTGGHEQYF
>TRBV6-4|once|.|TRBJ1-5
TGTGCCAGCAGTGAGGACATGAATCAGCCCCAGCATTTT
CASSEDMNQPQHF
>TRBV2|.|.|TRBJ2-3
TGTGCCAGCAGTGAGGGGGCCCCGCGCACAGATACGCAGTATTTT
CASSEGAPRTDTQYF
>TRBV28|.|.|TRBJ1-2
TGTGCCAGCAGTCCAAATGATCCCACGAGGGGCTACACCTTC
CASSPNDPTRGYTF
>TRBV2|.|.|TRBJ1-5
TGTGCCAGCAGTGTGGGCACAAGCAATCAGCCCCAGCATTTT
CASSVGTSNQPQHF
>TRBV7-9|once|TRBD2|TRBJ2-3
TGTGCCAGCAGCCGTGGGACTAGCGGGGGCACAGATACGCAGTATTTT
CASSRGTSGGTDTQYF
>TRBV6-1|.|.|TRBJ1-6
TGTGCCAGCAGTGAACAGGTGGCTTCACCCCTCCACTTT
CASSEQVASPLHF
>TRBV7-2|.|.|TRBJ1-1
TGTGCCAGCAGCTTCAGGGTGAACACTGAAGCTTTCTTT
CASSFRVNTEAFF
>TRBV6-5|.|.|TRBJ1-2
TGTGCCAGCACCCAAGAGGCAGGGAACTATGGCTACACCTTC
CASTQEAGNYGYTF
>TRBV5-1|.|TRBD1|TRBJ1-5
TGCGCCAGCAGCTTGGAAACAGGGGGCAATCAGCCCCAGCATTTT
CASSLETGGNQPQHF
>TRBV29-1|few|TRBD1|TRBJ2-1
TGCAGCGTTGTGGGGACACCCAGGGGGCAGTTGAATGAGCAGTTCTTC
CSVVGTPRGQLNEQFF
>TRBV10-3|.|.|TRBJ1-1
TGTGCCATAAGCAGTGAGGGTAAAGGGGGGGACACTGAAGCTTTCTTT
CAISSEGKGGDTEAFF
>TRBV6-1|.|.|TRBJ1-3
TGTGCCAGCAGTGATGCGGGGCTCTCTGGAAACACCATATATTTT
CASSDAGLSGNTIYF
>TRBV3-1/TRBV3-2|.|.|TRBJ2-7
TGTGCCAGCAGCCAAGGGCGCAGGGGACGCGAGCAGTACTTC
CASSQGRRGREQYF
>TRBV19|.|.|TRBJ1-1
TGTGCCAGTAGTATACTAGCCCTGCCCGGTGAAGCTTTCTTT
CASSILALPGEAFF
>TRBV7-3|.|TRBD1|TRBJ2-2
TGTGCCAGCAGCCAACCTGGGCGGGACAGGGAAACCGGGGAGCTGTTTTTT
CASSQPGRDRETGELFF
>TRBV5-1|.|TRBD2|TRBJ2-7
TGCGCCAGCAGCCCCGTTCCTAGCGGGGGCATCGAGCAGTACTTC
CASSPVPSGGIEQYF
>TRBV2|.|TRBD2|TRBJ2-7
TGTGCCAGCAGAGGGACTAGCCTCTACGAGCAGTACTTC
CASRGTSLYEQYF
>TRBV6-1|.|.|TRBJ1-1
TGTGCCAGCAGTGAAGCGAGTCGGGTGAACACTGAAGCTTTCTTT
CASSEASRVNTEAFF
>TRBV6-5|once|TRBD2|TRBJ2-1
TGTGCCAGCAGGTCTAGCGGGGGGAACAATGAGCAGTTCTTC
CASRSSGGNNEQFF
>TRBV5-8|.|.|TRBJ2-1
TGTGCCAGCAGCCGCAGGTTGGTAACCTACAATGAGCAGTTCTTC
CASSRRLVTYNEQFF
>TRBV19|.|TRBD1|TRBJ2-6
TGTGCCAGTAGCCCCGCGACAGGGGTGTCTGGGGCCAACGTCCTGACTTTC
CASSPATGVSGANVLTF
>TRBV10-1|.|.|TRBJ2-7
TGCGCCACTGGACATGATCTAAAGGAGCAGTACTTC
CATGHDLKEQYF
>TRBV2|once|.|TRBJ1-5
TGTGCCAGCACGGTGGGGCAGAGCAATCAGCCCCAGCATTTT
CASTVGQSNQPQHF
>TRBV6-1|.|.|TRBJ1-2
TGTGCCAGCAGTGAATCCGGGACTTTCTATGGCTACACCTTC
CASSESGTFYGYTF
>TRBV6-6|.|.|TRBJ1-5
TGTGCCAGCAGACCAGGGTCGTATAGCAATCAGCCCCAGCATTTT
CASRPGSYSNQPQHF
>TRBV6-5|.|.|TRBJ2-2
TGTGCCAGCAGTCGAGGATCGAACACCGGGGAGCTGTTTTTT
CASSRGSNTGELFF
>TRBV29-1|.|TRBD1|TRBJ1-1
TGCAGCGTTCACCGGGACAGGGATACTGAAGCTTTCTTT
CSVHRDRDTEAFF
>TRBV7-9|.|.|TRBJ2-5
TGTGCCAGCAGCTTTCCCTCACAGAACCAAGAGACCCAGTACTTC
CASSFPSQNQETQYF
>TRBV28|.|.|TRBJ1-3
TGTGCCAGCAGTGGCCCACGCGGGACCATATATTTT
CASSGPRGTIYF
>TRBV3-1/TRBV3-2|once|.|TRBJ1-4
TGTGCCAGCAGCCAAGAGGTCAGTTCTGCAACTAATGAAAAACTGTTTTTT
CASSQEVSSATNEKLFF
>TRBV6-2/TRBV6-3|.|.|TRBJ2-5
TGTGCCAGCAGTGAGGGCGGCGTGATGGAGACCCAGTACTTC
CASSEGGVMETQYF
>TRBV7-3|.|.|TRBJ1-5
TGTGCCAGCAGCTCCCCTACGCGGGGGGGGGATTGGAGGTTCAGTCAGCCCCAGCATTTT
CASSSPTRGGDWRFSQPQHF
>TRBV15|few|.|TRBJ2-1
TGTGCCACCAGCAGAGATTCTCAGGGTGAGCAGTTCTTC
CATSRDSQGEQFF
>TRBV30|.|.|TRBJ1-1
TGTGCCTGGAGCAGAGAGAGGGCTGAAGCTTTCTTT
CAWSRERAEAFF
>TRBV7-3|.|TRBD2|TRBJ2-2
TGTGCCAGCAGCTTAAAGGGGGGCGGGGGGCGCACCGGGGAGCTGTTTTTT
CASSLKGGGGRTGELFF
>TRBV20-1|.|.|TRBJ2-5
TGCAGTGCTAGTGGGCGGGACCCCCCTTACGCCCAGTACTTC
CSASGRDPPYAQYF